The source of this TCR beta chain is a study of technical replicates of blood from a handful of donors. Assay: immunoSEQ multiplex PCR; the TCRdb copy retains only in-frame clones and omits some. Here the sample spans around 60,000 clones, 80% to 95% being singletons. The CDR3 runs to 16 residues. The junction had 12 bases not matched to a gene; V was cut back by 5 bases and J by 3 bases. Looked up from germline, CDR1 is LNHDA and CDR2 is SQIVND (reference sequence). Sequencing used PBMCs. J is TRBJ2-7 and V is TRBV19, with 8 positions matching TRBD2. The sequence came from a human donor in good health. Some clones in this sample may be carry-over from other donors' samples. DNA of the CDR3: TGTGCCAGTAGTCCCGCGGGGGGCGCGAAGATCTACGAGCAGTACTTC. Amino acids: CASSPAGGAKIYEQYF.